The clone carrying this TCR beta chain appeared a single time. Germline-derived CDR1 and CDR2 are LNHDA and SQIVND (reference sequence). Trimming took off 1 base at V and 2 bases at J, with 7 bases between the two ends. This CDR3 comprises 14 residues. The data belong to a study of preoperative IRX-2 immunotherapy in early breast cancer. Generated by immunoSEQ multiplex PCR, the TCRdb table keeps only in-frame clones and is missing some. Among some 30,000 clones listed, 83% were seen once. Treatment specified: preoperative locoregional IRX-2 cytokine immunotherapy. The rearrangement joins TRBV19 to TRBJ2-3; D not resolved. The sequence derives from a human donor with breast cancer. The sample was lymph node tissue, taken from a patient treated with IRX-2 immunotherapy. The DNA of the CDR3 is TGTGCCAGTAGTATAGGCCGGCCCACAGATACGCAGTATTTT. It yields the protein CASSIGRPTDTQYF.